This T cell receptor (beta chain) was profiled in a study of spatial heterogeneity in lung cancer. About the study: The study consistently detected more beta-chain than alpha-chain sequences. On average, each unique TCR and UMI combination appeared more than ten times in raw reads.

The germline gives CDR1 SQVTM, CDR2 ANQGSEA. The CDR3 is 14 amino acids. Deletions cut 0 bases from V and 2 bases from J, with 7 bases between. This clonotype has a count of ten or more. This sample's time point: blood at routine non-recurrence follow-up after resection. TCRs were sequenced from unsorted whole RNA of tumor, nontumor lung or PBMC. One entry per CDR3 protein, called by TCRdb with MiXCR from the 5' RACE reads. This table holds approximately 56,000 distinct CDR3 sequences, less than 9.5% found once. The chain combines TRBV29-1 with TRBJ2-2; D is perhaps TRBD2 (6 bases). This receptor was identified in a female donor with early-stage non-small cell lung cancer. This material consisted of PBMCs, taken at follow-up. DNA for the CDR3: TGCAGCGTTGAAGAGGGGACTAACACCGGGGAGCTGTTTTTT. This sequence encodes CSVEEGTNTGELFF.